Listed here are 3 T cell receptor beta chains from one sample, sequenced in a study of human T cells and chemical hapten exposure. MiXCR was run by TCRdb on the RACE reads, yielding one entry per CDR3 protein. The sample lists some 84,000 distinct CDR3 sequences, 10% seen once, with more than 4% in the top ten. As to time point: patch test 2, 6 weeks after DPC sensitization. This sample's treatment: therapeutic diphenylcyclopropenone sensitization with weekly scalp DPC. This sample comprised whole blood, obtained in connection with sensitization to the hapten diphenylcyclopropenone (DPC). Source of these receptors: a woman aged 45-60 years with alopecia areata. Some clones in this sample may be carry-over from other donors' samples.

V gene TRBV6-5 combines with J gene TRBJ2-7, with 7 positions matching TRBD2. V shed 2 bases, J shed 2 bases, and the junction held 3 bases outside the gene matches. Germline V gene data show CDR1 as MNHEY and CDR2 as SVGAGI. The CDR3 covers 14 residues. CDR3 DNA: TGTGCCAGCAGTTACGGGAGGGGAGCCTACGAGCAGTACTTC. This gives the protein CASSYGRGAYEQYF.

The chain combines TRBV11-2 with TRBJ2-1; no definite D call. Trimming took 5 bases from V and 6 from J, leaving 14 bases between them. Germline CDR1 reads SGHAT; CDR2 reads FQNNGV. The CDR3 is 14 residues long. The CDR3 loop is CASSQRRQPNEQFF. CDR3 nucleotides: TGTGCCAGCAGCCAGAGGCGACAACCCAATGAGCAGTTCTTC.

The chain couples TRBV20-1 to TRBJ1-2; possible D gene TRBD1, 6 bases. The V end lost 8 bases, the J end lost 5 bases, and 9 bases lay between the germline ends. CDR1 DFQATT and CDR2 SNEGSKA come from the germline V gene (reference sequence). The CDR3 consists of 10 residues. Here the CDR3 DNA reads TGCAGTACACAGGGATATGGCTACACCTTC. Encoded protein: CSTQGYGYTF.